This is a list of T cell receptor beta chains from one sample in a study of blood T cell repertoires in COVID-19. The method was immunoSEQ multiplex PCR; TCRdb's version includes in-frame clones alone and lacks a portion of them. The repertoire includes about 230,000 clones, around 84% of them detected once, and 1.2% to 1.5% sits in the top ten. The sequencing input was peripheral blood. The source of these receptors is a woman in her thirties or forties who had recovered from COVID-19. The CDR3 runs from the conserved cysteine through the conserved F or W. Each record gives: V gene, clone size, J gene, D gene, CDR3 DNA, CDR3 protein. A D gene is named only where the DNA matches it firmly. Clone size is stated in some rows and not others, as once, few, many or a class when expanded.

V: TRBV10-3; size: .; J: TRBJ2-7; D: TRBD1; DNA: TGTGCCATCAGGGGAGGACAGGGGACTACCTACGAGCAGTACTTC; CDR3: CAIRGGQGTTYEQYF
V: TRBV6-6; size: .; J: TRBJ1-2; D: .; DNA: TGTGCCAGCAGGCCTCCAGGGAACTATGGCTACACCTTC; CDR3: CASRPPGNYGYTF
V: TRBV3-1/TRBV3-2; size: .; J: TRBJ1-1; D: .; DNA: TGTGCCAGCAGCCAAGGGACTTTGAACACTGAAGCTTTCTTT; CDR3: CASSQGTLNTEAFF
V: TRBV5-8; size: .; J: TRBJ2-1; D: .; DNA: TGTGCCAGCAGCTTGGGGACAGGGACTAACGATGAGCAGTTCTTC; CDR3: CASSLGTGTNDEQFF
V: TRBV7-3; size: .; J: TRBJ2-7; D: .; DNA: TGTGCCAGCAGCTTAGGCGTGACGGGGTACGAGCAGTACTTC; CDR3: CASSLGVTGYEQYF
V: TRBV3-1/TRBV3-2; size: .; J: TRBJ2-7; D: TRBD1; DNA: TGTGCCAGCAGCCAAGCATTTTGGCAGGGGGCAACAAGGTCATACGAGCAGTACTTC; CDR3: CASSQAFWQGATRSYEQYF
V: TRBV5-5; size: .; J: TRBJ2-7; D: .; DNA: TGTGCCAGCAGCCCGGGGAACCTCGAGCAGTACTTC; CDR3: CASSPGNLEQYF
V: TRBV3-1/TRBV3-2; size: .; J: TRBJ2-7; D: TRBD2; DNA: TGTGCCAGCAGCCAGGCGGGGGTTACCTACGAGCAGTACTTC; CDR3: CASSQAGVTYEQYF
V: TRBV12-3/TRBV12-4; size: .; J: TRBJ2-2; D: .; DNA: TGTGCCAGCGCTAGTGGGAACACCGGGGAGCTGTTTTTT; CDR3: CASASGNTGELFF
V: TRBV12-3/TRBV12-4; size: .; J: TRBJ1-6; D: TRBD1; DNA: TGTGCCAGCAGTTTAACCCGGACAGGGGAGAATCACTTT; CDR3: CASSLTRTGENHF
V: TRBV25-1; size: .; J: TRBJ1-1; D: .; DNA: TGTGCCAGCAGTAAATCCTCTTGGGAGTACACTGAAGCTTTCTTT; CDR3: CASSKSSWEYTEAFF
V: TRBV5-6; size: .; J: TRBJ1-2; D: TRBD1; DNA: TGTGCCAGCAGGCTTCGGGACAGGGTTGGCTACACCTTC; CDR3: CASRLRDRVGYTF
V: TRBV6-2/TRBV6-3; size: .; J: TRBJ2-1; D: .; DNA: TGTGCCAGCAGTCCGGGACTGGTCAATGAGCAGTTCTTC; CDR3: CASSPGLVNEQFF
V: TRBV7-2; size: .; J: TRBJ2-1; D: TRBD2; DNA: TGTGCCAGCAGCTATAGCGGGGTCTACAATGAGCAGTTCTTC; CDR3: CASSYSGVYNEQFF
V: TRBV3-1/TRBV3-2; size: few; J: TRBJ2-7; D: .; DNA: TGTGCCAGCAGCCGCGCGTTCTACGAGCAGTACTTC; CDR3: CASSRAFYEQYF
V: TRBV18; size: .; J: TRBJ2-5; D: TRBD2; DNA: TGTGCCAGCTCACCAACCAGCGGGGGAGTCGAGACCCAGTACTTC; CDR3: CASSPTSGGVETQYF
V: TRBV5-5; size: .; J: TRBJ2-5; D: TRBD1; DNA: TGTGCCAGCAGCTCTTCACAGGGGGCCGGGACCCAGTACTTC; CDR3: CASSSSQGAGTQYF
V: TRBV5-1; size: .; J: TRBJ2-5; D: .; DNA: TGCGCCAGCAGCTTGGGCGGAGAGGGTGGAACGGAGACCCAGTACTTC; CDR3: CASSLGGEGGTETQYF
V: TRBV30; size: .; J: TRBJ1-6; D: TRBD1; DNA: TGTGCCTGGAGTGTACGCGGGACAGGGAGAAATTCACCCCTCCACTTT; CDR3: CAWSVRGTGRNSPLHF
V: TRBV7-2; size: .; J: TRBJ1-5; D: .; DNA: TGTGCCAGCAGCTTACTCGTGAATCAGCCCCAGCATTTT; CDR3: CASSLLVNQPQHF
V: TRBV3-1/TRBV3-2; size: .; J: TRBJ1-4; D: .; DNA: TGTGCCAGCAGCCAAGTTAAACAGGGAGCGGTGACATTGGAAAAACTGTTTTTT; CDR3: CASSQVKQGAVTLEKLFF
V: TRBV7-2; size: .; J: TRBJ2-1; D: .; DNA: TGTGCTAGGCCTTTAGGAGAGGGGGTTTGGAATATGTATGAGCAGTTCTTC; CDR3: CARPLGEGVWNMYEQFF
V: TRBV5-1; size: .; J: TRBJ2-6; D: TRBD1; DNA: TGCGCCAGCAGCCTCACAAAGACAGGGTACTACTCTGGGGCCAACGTCCTGACTTTC; CDR3: CASSLTKTGYYSGANVLTF